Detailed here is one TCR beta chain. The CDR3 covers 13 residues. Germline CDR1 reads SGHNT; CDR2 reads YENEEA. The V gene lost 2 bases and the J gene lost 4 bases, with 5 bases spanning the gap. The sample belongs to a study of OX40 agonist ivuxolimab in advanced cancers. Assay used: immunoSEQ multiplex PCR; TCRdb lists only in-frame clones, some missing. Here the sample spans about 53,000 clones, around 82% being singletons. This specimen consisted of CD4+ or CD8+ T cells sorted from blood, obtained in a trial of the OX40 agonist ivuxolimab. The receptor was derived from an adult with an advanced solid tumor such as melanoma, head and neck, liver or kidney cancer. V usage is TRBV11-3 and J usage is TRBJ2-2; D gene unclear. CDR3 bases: TGTGCCAGCAGCTTAAGAGTCACCGGGGAGCTGTTTTTT. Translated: CASSLRVTGELFF.